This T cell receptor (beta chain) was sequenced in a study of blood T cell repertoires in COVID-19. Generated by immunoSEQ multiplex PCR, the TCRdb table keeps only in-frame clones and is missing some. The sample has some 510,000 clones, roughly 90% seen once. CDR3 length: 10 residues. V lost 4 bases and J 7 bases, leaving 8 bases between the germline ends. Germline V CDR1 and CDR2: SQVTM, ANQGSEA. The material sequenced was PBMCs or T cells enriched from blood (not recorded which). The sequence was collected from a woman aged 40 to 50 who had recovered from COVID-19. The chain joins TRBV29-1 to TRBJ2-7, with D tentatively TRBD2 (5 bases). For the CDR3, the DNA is TGCAGCGTTGGAGGGAAAGAGCAGTACTTC. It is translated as CSVGGKEQYF.